Shown below are 10 T cell receptor delta chains from a single sample sequenced in a study of gamma-delta chains in newborns, infants, children. TCRdb reprocessed the reads using CATT. The sample has around 11,000 delta-chain clones; about 10% are singletons. The sequenced sample consisted of blood. The source of these receptors is a child who was a newborn, infant or young child, either healthy, febrile or measles-vaccinated (not recorded which).

There are a few counts of this clone. The chain recombines TRDV2 with TRDJ1; tentatively, D is TRDD3 (5 bases). The CDR3 is made up of 18 amino acids. The germline V gene encodes CDR1 GEAIGNYY and CDR2 EKD. V gave up 0 bases and J gave up 10 bases, with 29 bases separating them. This chain's CDR3 is CACDTLGREPVLEKVLIF. The CDR3 region has the DNA TGTGCCTGTGACACCTTGGGGAGGGAGCCCGTACTGGAGAAGGTACTCATCTTT.

The V call is TRDV2, the J call TRDJ1; D not certain. The CDR3 is made up of 13 amino acids. Trimming cost V 3 bases and J 5 bases, with 12 bases left between them. From germline, CDR1 is GEAIGNYY and CDR2 EKD. CDR3 bases: TGTGCCTGTGACCTGGTGGGAGGTGATAAACTCATCTTT. It encodes CACDLVGGDKLIF.

V and J are TRDV2 and TRDJ2; D is possibly TRDD3 (5 bases). Trimming took off 0 bases at V and 0 bases at J, with 19 bases between the two ends. The V gene's germline CDR1 is GEAIGNYY and CDR2 EKD. This CDR3 has 19 amino acids. CDR3 sequence: CACDTGFAGGPSLTAQLFF. CDR3 nucleotide sequence: TGTGCCTGTGACACCGGCTTCGCCGGGGGCCCCTCTTTGACAGCACAACTCTTCTTT.

This clone is medium-sized in the sample. Distinct nucleotide sequences in the sample also encode this CDR3. The chain combines TRDV2 with TRDJ3, with TRDD3 matching over 7 bases. The CDR3 totals 18 residues. Germline V gives CDR1 GEAIGNYY, CDR2 EKD. Trimming at V came to 0 bases and at J to 0 bases, leaving 4 bases not matched to a gene. CDR3 coding DNA: TGTGCCTGTGACACCGCTGGGGGCAGCTCCTGGGACACCCGACAGATGTTTTTC. Translated, it gives CACDTAGGSSWDTRQMFF.

This sequence joins TRDV2 and TRDJ1; no clear D gene. Germline loops: CDR1 GEAIGNYY, CDR2 EKD. The V and J ends lost 0 bases and 0 bases respectively, with 13 bases between them. CDR3 length: 16 residues. The CDR3 is CACDTLRPLNTDKLIF. In nucleotides, the CDR3 is TGTGCCTGTGACACCCTACGCCCCTTAAACACCGATAAACTCATCTTT.

This chain joins TRDV1 and TRDJ1; TRDD2 is a possible D gene (6 bases). Germline loops: CDR1 TSWWSYY, CDR2 QGS. Trimming removed 3 bases at V and 8 bases at J, with 19 bases between. The CDR3 extends over 15 amino acids. For the CDR3, the DNA is TGTGCTCTTGGGGACCAGAGCCCCTTCCCCGGGAAACTCATCTTT. This sequence encodes CALGDQSPFPGKLIF.

The J gene call is TRDJ1, but no V gene call exists; the D call in the table, TRDD3, was not verified against the DNA. The CDR3 totals 20 residues. CDR3 sequence: CACDTVDSRGLGENTDKLIF. The CDR3 region has the DNA TGTGCCTGTGACACCGTAGATAGCCGCGGGCTGGGGGAGAACACCGATAAACTCATCTTT.

This clone was picked up a small number of times. The gene calls are TRDV2 and TRDJ1; TRDD3 matches 13 bases. The V segment lost 3 bases and the J segment 0 bases; nucleotides outside the gene matches: 9. The CDR3 totals 18 residues. Per germline, CDR1 GEAIGNYY and CDR2 EKD. The CDR3 DNA is TGTGCCTGTGACCCCCTACTGGGGGATACGGAGTACACCGATAAACTCATCTTT. It yields the protein CACDPLLGDTEYTDKLIF.

V is TRDV2 and J is TRDJ3, with 10 bases fitting TRDD3. Losses at the gene ends were 3 bases for V and 0 bases for J; bases not matched to a gene: 16. Per germline, CDR1 GEAIGNYY and CDR2 EKD. The CDR3 runs to 22 residues. CDR3 sequence reads: CACDPVRTGGFRSSWDTRQMFF. The CDR3 coding sequence is TGTGCCTGTGACCCCGTTCGTACTGGGGGATTCAGGAGCTCCTGGGACACCCGACAGATGTTTTTC.

This clone has a handful of counts. The V gene is TRDV2, the J gene TRDJ1; no firm D call. The CDR3 is made up of 18 amino acids. From germline, CDR1 is GEAIGNYY and CDR2 EKD. The V gene lost 0 bases and the J gene lost 0 bases, with 19 bases spanning the gap. CDR3 protein: CACDTLLKGGDDTDKLIF. Written as DNA, the CDR3 is TGTGCCTGTGACACCCTATTGAAGGGAGGAGACGACACCGATAAACTCATCTTT.